This T cell receptor beta chain originates from a study of read filtering for tumor transcriptome and immune sequencing. The CDR3 contains 14 residues. Germline V lookup: CDR1 LNHDA, CDR2 SQIVND (reference sequence). The V end was cut by 2 bases, the J end by 0 bases, with 5 bases between. Overall study findings and caveats: Without single-read clonotypes, shared clonotype proportions correlated more between IR-seq and RNA-seq.

This library used around 400 ng RNA and molecular barcoded adaptors spanning alpha/delta and beta/gamma chains. TCRdb passed the reads through MiXCR, listing each CDR3 protein once. This table has tens of thousands of distinct CDR3 sequences, under 25% appearing once. Of note for this clonotype: Its matching antigen is unknown.

Sequenced sample: a population of CD138-negative cells sorted from bone marrow. The source is a donor aged 40 or over with multiple myeloma. The V call is TRBV19, the J call TRBJ1-5; D not resolved. The CDR3 sequence is CASSIRVSNQPQHF. CDR3 DNA: TGTGCCAGTAGTATAAGGGTTAGCAATCAGCCCCAGCATTTT.